Listed here is a single TCR beta chain. The source of the sample is a study of blood T cell repertoires in COVID-19. Overall study: T cells, B-cell-depleted T cells, or PBMCs provided the cDNA or gDNA that served as material.

CDR1 is SGHDT, CDR2 YYEEEE, per germline. The CDR3 runs 15 residues. V lost 0 bases to trimming and J lost 4 bases, with 13 bases between them. The repertoire was sequenced with immunoSEQ multiplex PCR; TCRdb's copy has only in-frame clones and lacks some. The table includes about 120,000 clones, 86% detected once. The chain recombines TRBV5-6 with TRBJ1-2, with no clear D. The receptor was isolated from a man aged 40-50 years with acute or convalescent COVID-19. Sequenced: peripheral blood. DNA of the CDR3: TGTGCCAGCAGCTTGGGGGCAGGATCTGGCTATGGCTACACCTTC. Translated, it gives CASSLGAGSGYGYTF.